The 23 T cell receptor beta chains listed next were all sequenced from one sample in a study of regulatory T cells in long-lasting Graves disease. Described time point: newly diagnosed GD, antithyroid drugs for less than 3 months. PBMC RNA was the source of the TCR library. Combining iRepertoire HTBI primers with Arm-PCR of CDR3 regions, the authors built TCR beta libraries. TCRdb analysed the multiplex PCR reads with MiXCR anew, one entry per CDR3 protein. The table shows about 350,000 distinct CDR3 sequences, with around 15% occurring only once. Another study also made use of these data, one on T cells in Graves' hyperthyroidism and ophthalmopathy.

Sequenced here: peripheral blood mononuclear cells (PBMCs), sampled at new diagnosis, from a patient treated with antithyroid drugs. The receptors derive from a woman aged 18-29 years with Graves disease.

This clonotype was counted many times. CDR3 coding DNA: TGTGCCAGCAGTGACTCGACTAGCGGGAGCAATGAGCAGTTCTTC. Translated: CASSDSTSGSNEQFF. V and J are TRBV6-1 and TRBJ2-1, with 12 bases that match TRBD2. The V gene's germline CDR1 is MNHNS and CDR2 SASEGT. This CDR3 is built from 15 residues. The ends lost 3 bases at V and 6 bases at J; junction bases unmatched: 3.

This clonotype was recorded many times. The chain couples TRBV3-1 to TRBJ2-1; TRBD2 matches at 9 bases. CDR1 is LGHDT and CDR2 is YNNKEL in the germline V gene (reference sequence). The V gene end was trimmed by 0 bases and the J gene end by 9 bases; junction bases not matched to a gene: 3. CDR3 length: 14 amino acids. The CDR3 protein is CASSQEASGVEQFF. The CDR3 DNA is TGTGCCAGCAGCCAAGAGGCTAGCGGGGTTGAGCAGTTCTTC.

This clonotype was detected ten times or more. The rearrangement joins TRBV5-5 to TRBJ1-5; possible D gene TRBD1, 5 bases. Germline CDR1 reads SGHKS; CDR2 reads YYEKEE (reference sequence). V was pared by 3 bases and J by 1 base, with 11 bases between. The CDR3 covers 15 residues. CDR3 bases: TGTGCCAGCAGCTGGGGGGGAATAAGCAATCAGCCCCAGCATTTT. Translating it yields CASSWGGISNQPQHF.

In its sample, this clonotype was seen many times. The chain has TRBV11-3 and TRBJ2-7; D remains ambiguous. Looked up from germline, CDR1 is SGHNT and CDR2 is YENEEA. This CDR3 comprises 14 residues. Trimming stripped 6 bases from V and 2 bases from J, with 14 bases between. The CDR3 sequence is CASSSSSQAYEQYF. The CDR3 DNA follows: TGTGCCAGCAGTTCATCAAGTCAGGCCTACGAGCAGTACTTC.

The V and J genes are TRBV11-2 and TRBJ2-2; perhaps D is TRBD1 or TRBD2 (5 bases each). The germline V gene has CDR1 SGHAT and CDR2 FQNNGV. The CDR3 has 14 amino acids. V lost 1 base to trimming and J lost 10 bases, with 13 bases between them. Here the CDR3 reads CASSLVPGPEELFF. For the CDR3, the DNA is TGTGCCAGCAGCTTAGTGCCGGGACCCGAGGAGCTGTTTTTT.

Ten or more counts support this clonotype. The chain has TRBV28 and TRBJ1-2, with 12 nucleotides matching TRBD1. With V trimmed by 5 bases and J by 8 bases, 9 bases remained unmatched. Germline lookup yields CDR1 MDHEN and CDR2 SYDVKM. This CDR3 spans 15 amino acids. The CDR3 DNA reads TGTGCCAGCAGTGAAGCGGGACAGGGGGCGTACGGCTACACCTTC. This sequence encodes CASSEAGQGAYGYTF.

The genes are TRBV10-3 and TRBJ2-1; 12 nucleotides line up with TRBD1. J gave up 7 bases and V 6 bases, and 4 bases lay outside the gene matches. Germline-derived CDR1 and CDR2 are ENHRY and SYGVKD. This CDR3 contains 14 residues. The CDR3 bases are TGTGCCATCAGCGGGACAGGGGGCGAAAATGAGCAGTTCTTC. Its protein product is CAISGTGGENEQFF.

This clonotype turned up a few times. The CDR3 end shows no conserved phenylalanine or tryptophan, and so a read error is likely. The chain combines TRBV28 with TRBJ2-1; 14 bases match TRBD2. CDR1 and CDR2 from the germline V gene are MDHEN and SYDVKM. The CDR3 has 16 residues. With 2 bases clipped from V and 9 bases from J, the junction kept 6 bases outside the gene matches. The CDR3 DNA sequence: TGTGCCAGCAGTTTACCCGGACTAGCGGGGGGATTTGAGCAGTTCTCC. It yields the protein CASSLPGLAGGFEQFS.

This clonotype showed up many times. The CDR3 here is CASSLAGTEANYGYTF. The CDR3 DNA reads as TGTGCCAGCAGCTTAGCTGGGACAGAAGCTAACTATGGCTACACCTTC. This rearrangement joins TRBV7-9 to TRBJ1-2; the match to TRBD1 covers 7 bases. Per the germline V gene, CDR1 is SEHNR and CDR2 is FQNEAQ (reference sequence). Trimming took 0 bases from V and 0 from J; bases not matched to a gene: 4. CDR3 size: 16 residues.

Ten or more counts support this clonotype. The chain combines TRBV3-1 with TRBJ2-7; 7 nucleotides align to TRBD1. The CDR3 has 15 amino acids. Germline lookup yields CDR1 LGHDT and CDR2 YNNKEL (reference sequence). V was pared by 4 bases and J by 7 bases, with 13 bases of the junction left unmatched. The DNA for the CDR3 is TGTGCCAGCAGCCGGACAGGCACCGGGTCGAATGAGCAGTACTTC. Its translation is CASSRTGTGSNEQYF.

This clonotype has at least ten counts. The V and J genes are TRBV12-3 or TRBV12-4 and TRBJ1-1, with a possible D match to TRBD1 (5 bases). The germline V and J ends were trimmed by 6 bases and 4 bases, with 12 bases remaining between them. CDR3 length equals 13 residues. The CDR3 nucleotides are TGTGCCAGCAGCAGCCCCGGGGGCACTGAAGCTTTCTTT. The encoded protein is CASSSPGGTEAFF.

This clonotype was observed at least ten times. This chain's CDR3 is CATRDGHEGHQPQHF. In DNA, the CDR3 is TGTGCCACAAGGGACGGACATGAGGGGCATCAGCCCCAGCATTTT. The chain combines TRBV10-3 with TRBJ1-5; D perhaps matches TRBD1 (5 bases). Trimming removed 10 bases at V and 5 bases at J, with 21 bases between. The CDR3 is 15 amino acids. CDR1 ENHRY and CDR2 SYGVKD come from the germline V gene.

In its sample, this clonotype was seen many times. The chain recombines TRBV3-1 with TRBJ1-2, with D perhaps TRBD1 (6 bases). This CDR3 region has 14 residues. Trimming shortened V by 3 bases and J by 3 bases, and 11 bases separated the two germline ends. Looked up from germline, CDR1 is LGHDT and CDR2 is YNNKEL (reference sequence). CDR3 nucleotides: TGTGCCAGCAGCCAGGGGGGGGGCTACTATGGCTACACCTTC. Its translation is CASSQGGGYYGYTF.

CDR3 bases: TGCAGTGCTAAACTAGTTAGCTCCTACAATGAGCAGTTCTTC. It yields the protein CSAKLVSSYNEQFF. This chain joins TRBV20-1 and TRBJ2-1; tentative D call: TRBD2 (5 bases). V lost 4 bases to trimming and J lost 0 bases, with 10 bases between them. The CDR3 spans 14 residues. CDR1 and CDR2 (germline): DFQATT, SNEGSKA (reference sequence).

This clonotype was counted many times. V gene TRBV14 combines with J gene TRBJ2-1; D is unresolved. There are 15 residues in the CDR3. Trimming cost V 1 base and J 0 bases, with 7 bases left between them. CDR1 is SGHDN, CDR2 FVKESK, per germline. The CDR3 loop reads CASSQGATSYNEQFF. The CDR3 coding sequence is TGTGCCAGCAGCCAAGGAGCAACCTCCTACAATGAGCAGTTCTTC.

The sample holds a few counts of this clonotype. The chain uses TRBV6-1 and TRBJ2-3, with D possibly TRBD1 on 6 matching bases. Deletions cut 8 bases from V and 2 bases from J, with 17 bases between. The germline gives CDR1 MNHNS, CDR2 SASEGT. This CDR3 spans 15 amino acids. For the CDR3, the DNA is TGTGCCAGCGGGGTGTCGGGACACGTCACAGATACGCAGTATTTT. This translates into CASGVSGHVTDTQYF.

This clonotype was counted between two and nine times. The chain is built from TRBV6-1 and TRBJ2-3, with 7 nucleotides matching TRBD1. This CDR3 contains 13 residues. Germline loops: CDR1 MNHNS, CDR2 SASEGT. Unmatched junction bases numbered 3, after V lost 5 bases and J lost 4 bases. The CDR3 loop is CASSIQGSDTQYF. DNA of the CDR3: TGTGCCAGCAGTATACAGGGGTCAGATACGCAGTATTTT.

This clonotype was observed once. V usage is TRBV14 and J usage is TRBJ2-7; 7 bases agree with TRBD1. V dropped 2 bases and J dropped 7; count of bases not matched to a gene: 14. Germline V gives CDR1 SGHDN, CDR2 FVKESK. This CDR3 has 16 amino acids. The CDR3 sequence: CASSQQRQGPLNEQYF. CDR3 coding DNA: TGTGCCAGCAGCCAACAACGACAGGGCCCCCTAAATGAGCAGTACTTC.

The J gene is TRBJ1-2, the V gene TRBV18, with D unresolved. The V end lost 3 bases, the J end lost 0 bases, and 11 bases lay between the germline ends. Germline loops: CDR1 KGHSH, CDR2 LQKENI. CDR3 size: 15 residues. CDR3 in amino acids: CASSPSPDSNYGYTF. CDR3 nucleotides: TGTGCCAGCTCACCGTCCCCAGATTCTAACTATGGCTACACCTTC.

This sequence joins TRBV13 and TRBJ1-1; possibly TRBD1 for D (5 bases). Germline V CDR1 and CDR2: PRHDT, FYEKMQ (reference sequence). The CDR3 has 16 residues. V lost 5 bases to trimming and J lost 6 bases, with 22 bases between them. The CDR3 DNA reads TGTGCCAGCAGCCCCGGAACCGGGGCGCGGATCGCTGAAGCTTTCTTT. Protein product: CASSPGTGARIAEAFF.

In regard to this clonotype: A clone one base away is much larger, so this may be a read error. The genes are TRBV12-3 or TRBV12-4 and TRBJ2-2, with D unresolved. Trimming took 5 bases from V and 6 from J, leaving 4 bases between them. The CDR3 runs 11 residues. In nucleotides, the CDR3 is TGTGCCAGCAGTACCCCCGGGGAGCTGTTTTTT. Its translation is CASSTPGELFF.

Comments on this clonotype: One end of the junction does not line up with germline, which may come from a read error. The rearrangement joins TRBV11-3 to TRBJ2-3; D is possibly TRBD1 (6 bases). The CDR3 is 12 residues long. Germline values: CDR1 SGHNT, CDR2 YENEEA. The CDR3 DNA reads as TGTGCCAGCAGCCCAGGGGCACATACTCAGTATTTT. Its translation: CASSPGAHTQYF.

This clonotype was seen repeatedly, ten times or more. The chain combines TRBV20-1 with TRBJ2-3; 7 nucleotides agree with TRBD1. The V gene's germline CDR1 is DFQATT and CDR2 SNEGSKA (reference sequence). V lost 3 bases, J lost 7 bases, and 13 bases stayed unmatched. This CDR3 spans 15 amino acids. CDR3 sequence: CSASEEAGGPYTQYF. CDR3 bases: TGCAGTGCTAGTGAGGAGGCAGGGGGACCTTATACGCAGTATTTT.